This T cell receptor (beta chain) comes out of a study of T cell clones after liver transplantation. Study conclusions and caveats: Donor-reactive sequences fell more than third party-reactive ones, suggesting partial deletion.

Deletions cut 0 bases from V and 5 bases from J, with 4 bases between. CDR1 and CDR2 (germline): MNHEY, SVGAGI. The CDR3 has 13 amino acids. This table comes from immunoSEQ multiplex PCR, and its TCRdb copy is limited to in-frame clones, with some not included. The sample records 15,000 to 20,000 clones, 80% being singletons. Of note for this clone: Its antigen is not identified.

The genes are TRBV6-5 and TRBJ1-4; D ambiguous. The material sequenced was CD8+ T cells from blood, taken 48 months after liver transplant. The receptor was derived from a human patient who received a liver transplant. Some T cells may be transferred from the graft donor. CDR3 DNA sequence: TGTGCCAGCAGTTACTCCGGCAATGAAAAACTGTTTTTT. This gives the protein CASSYSGNEKLFF.